This passage covers 9 T cell receptor beta chains from one sample sequenced in a study of blood T cell repertoires in COVID-19. The method was immunoSEQ multiplex PCR; TCRdb's version includes in-frame clones alone and lacks a portion of them. The repertoire holds a few hundred thousand clones, with 65% to 85% as singletons. The specimen sequenced was PBMCs or T cells enriched from blood (not recorded which). Receptors originate from a man in his fifties who had recovered from COVID-19.

This chain joins TRBV19 and TRBJ2-1; 9 positions match TRBD2. The ends lost 0 bases at V and 7 bases at J; junction bases unmatched: 4. The CDR3 has 15 residues. Germline CDR1 and CDR2: LNHDA and SQIVND (reference sequence). CDR3 nucleotides: TGTGCCAGTAGTATAGATGCGGGGGGGCGAAATGAGCAGTTCTTC. Translated: CASSIDAGGRNEQFF. The variable domain in full, completed from reference TRBV19 and TRBJ2-1, reads DGGITQSPKYLFRKEGQNVTLSCEQNLNHDAMYWYRQDPGQGLRLIYYSQIVNDFQKGDIAEGYSVSREKKESFPLTVTSAQKNPTAFYLCASSIDAGGRNEQFFGPGTRLTVL.

This sequence joins TRBV14 and TRBJ1-2; D gene unclear. Germline V CDR1 and CDR2: SGHDN, FVKESK. V lost 0 bases to trimming and J lost 8 bases, with 13 bases between them. This CDR3 has 14 residues. This CDR3 is CASSQEWLLGGYTF. Written as DNA, the CDR3 is TGTGCCAGCAGCCAAGAATGGCTTCTCGGGGGCTACACCTTC.

CDR3 nucleotides: TGTGCCAGCGTGACAGGGGTCCTTTTTGGGGCCAACGTCCTGACTTTC. Protein: CASVTGVLFGANVLTF. The chain couples TRBV5-5 to TRBJ2-6, with 8 bases aligning to TRBD1. From germline, CDR1 is SGHKS and CDR2 YYEKEE (reference sequence). CDR3 length equals 16 residues. V was clipped by 7 bases and J by 3 bases; unmatched bases: 9.

DNA for the CDR3: TGTGCCAGCAGTCCGGACAGGAGCAATCAGCCCCAGCATTTT. It is translated as CASSPDRSNQPQHF. The gene calls are TRBV6-4 and TRBJ1-5; 7 bases are a match to TRBD1. The CDR3 contains 14 residues. Per germline, CDR1 MRHNA and CDR2 SNTAGT. Trimming cost V 5 bases and J 1 base; bases outside gene matches: 2.

The chain carries TRBV28 and TRBJ1-2, with D uncertain. The germline gives CDR1 MDHEN, CDR2 SYDVKM. CDR3 length: 13 amino acids. Trimming removed 2 bases from V and 1 base from J, with 5 bases in between. The CDR3 protein is CASSLGSNYGYTF. CDR3 coding DNA: TGTGCCAGCAGTTTAGGTAGTAACTATGGCTACACCTTC.

This sequence joins TRBV19 and TRBJ2-1, with D perhaps TRBD2 (7 bases). Germline V gene sequence: CDR1 LNHDA, CDR2 SQIVND (reference sequence). The CDR3 sequence is 15 residues long. V lost 4 bases and J 2 bases, leaving 12 bases between the germline ends. CDR3 protein: CASSKRGGAYNEQFF. CDR3 DNA sequence: TGTGCCAGTAGTAAGAGGGGGGGGGCCTACAATGAGCAGTTCTTC. Complete variable domain (other parts from reference TRBV19 and TRBJ2-1): DGGITQSPKYLFRKEGQNVTLSCEQNLNHDAMYWYRQDPGQGLRLIYYSQIVNDFQKGDIAEGYSVSREKKESFPLTVTSAQKNPTAFYLCASSKRGGAYNEQFFGPGTRLTVL.

The chain links TRBV3-1 (or the pseudogene TRBV3-2) to TRBJ2-6; 8 nucleotides match TRBD2. The CDR3 has 18 residues. J gave up 0 bases and V 3 bases, and 7 bases lay outside the gene matches. The V gene's germline CDR1 is LGHDT and CDR2 YNNKEL (reference sequence). The CDR3, as DNA: TGTGCCAGCAGCCATCCTAGCGGGTCCCTCTCTGGGGCCAACGTCCTGACTTTC. Encoded protein: CASSHPSGSLSGANVLTF.

The chain joins TRBV27 to TRBJ2-4; D is perhaps TRBD1 (6 bases). Germline V gene data show CDR1 as MNHEY and CDR2 as SMNVEV (reference sequence). This CDR3 region has 13 residues. Trimming shortened V by 6 bases and J by 8 bases, and 14 bases separated the two germline ends. The CDR3 here is CASRYRDRDIQYF. The CDR3 nucleotides read TGTGCCAGCAGGTACAGGGACCGAGACATTCAGTACTTC.

The genes are TRBV5-6 and TRBJ1-3, with no clear D. V lost 1 base to trimming and J lost 7 bases, with 12 bases between them. The CDR3 is 14 amino acids. Germline assignment: CDR1 SGHDT and CDR2 YYEEEE. The CDR3 nucleotides read TGTGCCAGCAGCTTGAGGAGGGTACAGAACACCATATATTTT. Translation: CASSLRRVQNTIYF.